This T cell receptor (beta chain) was obtained from a study of blood T cell repertoires in COVID-19. At the level of the study: COVID-19 samples from acute and convalescent phases originated in the United States, Italy and Spain. T cells, B-cell-depleted T cells, or PBMCs provided the cDNA or gDNA that served as material.

V was clipped by 4 bases and J by 4 bases, with 13 bases between them. CDR3 length: 13 amino acids. Germline loops: CDR1 GTSNPN, CDR2 SVGIG (reference sequence). TCRdb's copy holds only in-frame clones and misses some; the assay was immunoSEQ multiplex PCR. The sample has 450,000 or so clones; about 90% are singletons. All enrollees were roughly 18 to 89 years old and from 20 to 30 US areas. The V call is TRBV30, the J call TRBJ1-1; TRBD1 might be the D (5 bases). The source material was PBMCs or T cells enriched from blood (not recorded which). The sequence was collected from a man younger than 30 who had recovered from COVID-19. CDR3 sequence reads: CAWKYGGFTEAFF. The CDR3 nucleotides are TGTGCCTGGAAGTACGGGGGGTTCACTGAAGCTTTCTTT.